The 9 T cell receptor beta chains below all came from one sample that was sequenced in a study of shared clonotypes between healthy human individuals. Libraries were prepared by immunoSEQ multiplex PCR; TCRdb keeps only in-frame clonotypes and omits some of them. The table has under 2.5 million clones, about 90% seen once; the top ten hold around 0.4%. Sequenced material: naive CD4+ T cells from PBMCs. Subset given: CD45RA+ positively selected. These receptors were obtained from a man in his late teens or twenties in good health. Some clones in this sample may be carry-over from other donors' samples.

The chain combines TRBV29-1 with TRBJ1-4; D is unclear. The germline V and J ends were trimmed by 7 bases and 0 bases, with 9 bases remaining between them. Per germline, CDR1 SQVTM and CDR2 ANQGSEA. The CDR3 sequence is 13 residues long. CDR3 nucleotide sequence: TGCAGCGGAGGAGGAGCAACTAATGAAAAACTGTTTTTT. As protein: CSGGGATNEKLFF.

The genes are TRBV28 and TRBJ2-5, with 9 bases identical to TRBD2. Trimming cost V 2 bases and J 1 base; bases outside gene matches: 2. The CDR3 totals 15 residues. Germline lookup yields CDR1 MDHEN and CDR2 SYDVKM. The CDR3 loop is CASSLELAGQETQYF. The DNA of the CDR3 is TGTGCCAGCAGTTTAGAACTAGCGGGCCAAGAGACCCAGTACTTC.

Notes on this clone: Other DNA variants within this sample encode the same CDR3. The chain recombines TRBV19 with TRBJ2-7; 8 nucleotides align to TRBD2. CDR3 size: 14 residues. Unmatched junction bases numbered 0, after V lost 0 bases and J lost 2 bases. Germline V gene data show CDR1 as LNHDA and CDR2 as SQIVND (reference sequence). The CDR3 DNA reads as TGTGCCAGTAGTATAGAAGCGGGAGCCTACGAGCAGTACTTC. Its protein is CASSIEAGAYEQYF.

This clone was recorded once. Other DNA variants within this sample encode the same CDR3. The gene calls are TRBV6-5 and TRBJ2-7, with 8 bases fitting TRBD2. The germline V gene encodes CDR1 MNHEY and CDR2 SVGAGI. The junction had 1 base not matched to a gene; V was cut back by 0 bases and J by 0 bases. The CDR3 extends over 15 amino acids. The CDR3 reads CASSYSTSGSYEQYF. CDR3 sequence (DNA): TGTGCCAGCAGTTACTCTACTAGCGGCTCCTACGAGCAGTACTTC.

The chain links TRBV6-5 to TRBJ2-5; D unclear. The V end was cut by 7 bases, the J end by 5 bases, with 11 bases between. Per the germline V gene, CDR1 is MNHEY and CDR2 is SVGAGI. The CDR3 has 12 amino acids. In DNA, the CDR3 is TGTGCCAGCAAGCCCTCGGGCGAGACCCAGTACTTC. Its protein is CASKPSGETQYF.

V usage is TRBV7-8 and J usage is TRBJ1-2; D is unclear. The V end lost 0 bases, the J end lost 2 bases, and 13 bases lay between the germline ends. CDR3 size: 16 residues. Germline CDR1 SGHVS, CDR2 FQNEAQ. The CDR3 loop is CASSLAREGRNYGYTF. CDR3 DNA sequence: TGTGCCAGCAGCTTAGCGCGGGAGGGAAGGAACTATGGCTACACCTTC.

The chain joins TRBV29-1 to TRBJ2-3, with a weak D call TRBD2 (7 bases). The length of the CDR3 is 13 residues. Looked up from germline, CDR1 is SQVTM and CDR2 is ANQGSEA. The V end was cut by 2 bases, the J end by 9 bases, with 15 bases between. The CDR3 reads CSVESAGALTQYF. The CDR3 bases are TGCAGCGTTGAATCGGCGGGGGCATTGACGCAGTATTTT.

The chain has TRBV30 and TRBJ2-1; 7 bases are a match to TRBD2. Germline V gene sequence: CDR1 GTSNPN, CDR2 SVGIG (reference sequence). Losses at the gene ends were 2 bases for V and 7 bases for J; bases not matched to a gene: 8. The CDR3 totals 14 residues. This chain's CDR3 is CAWSTRLASNEQFF. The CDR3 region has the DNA TGTGCCTGGAGTACCCGACTAGCTTCTAATGAGCAGTTCTTC.

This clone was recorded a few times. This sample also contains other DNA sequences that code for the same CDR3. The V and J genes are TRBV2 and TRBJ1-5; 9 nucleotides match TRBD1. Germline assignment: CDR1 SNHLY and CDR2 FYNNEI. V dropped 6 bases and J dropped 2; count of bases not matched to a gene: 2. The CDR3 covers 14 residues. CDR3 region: CASSRDRGNQPQHF. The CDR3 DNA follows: TGTGCCAGCAGCCGGGACAGGGGCAATCAGCCCCAGCATTTT.